The T cell receptor (beta chain) under discussion was sequenced for a study of T cells after yellow fever vaccination. Using its own MiXCR run on the 5' RACE reads, TCRdb lists one record per CDR3 protein. The sample gives 400,000 or so distinct CDR3 sequences, approximately 5.7% of which show up once; approximately 15% is in the top ten. This clonotype was recorded many times. The V and J ends lost 3 bases and 10 bases, in that order; junction bases with no gene match: 16. Germline V CDR1 and CDR2: DFQATT, SNEGSKA (reference sequence). There are 15 residues in the CDR3. Sequenced material: PBMCs, taken 5 days after the yellow fever booster vaccination. This chain uses TRBV20-1 with TRBJ1-1; 8 bases line up with TRBD1. The clonotype originates from a man aged 25-45 years who received the YFV17D yellow fever vaccine. The CDR3 nucleotides are TGCAGTGCTAGCTCAGGGGGCGCGATGAGCGTGAGAGCTTTCTTT. Protein product: CSASSGGAMSVRAFF.